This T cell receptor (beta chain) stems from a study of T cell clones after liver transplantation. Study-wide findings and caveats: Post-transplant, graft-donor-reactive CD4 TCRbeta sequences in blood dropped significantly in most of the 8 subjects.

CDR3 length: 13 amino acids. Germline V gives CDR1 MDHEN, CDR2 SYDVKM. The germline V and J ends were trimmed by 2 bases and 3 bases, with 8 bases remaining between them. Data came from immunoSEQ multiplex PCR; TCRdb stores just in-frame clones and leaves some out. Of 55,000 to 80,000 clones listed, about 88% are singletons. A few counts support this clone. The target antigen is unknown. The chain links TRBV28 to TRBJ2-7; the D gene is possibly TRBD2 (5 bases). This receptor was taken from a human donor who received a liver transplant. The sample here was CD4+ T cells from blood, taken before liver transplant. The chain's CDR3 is CASSLVAGYEQYF. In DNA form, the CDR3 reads TGTGCCAGCAGTTTAGTTGCGGGCTACGAGCAGTACTTC.